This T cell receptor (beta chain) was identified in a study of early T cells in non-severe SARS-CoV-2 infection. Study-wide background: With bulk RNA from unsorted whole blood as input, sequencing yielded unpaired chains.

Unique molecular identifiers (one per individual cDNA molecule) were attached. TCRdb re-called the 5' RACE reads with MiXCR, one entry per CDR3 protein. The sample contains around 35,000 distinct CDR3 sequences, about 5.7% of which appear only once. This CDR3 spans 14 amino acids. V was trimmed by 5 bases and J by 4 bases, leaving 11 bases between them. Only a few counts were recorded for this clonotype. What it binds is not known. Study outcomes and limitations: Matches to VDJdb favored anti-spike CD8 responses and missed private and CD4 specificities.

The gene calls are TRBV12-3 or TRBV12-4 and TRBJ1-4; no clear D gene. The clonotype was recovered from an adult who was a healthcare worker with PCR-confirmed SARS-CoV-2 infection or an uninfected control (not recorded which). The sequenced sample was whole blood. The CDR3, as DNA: TGTGCCAGCAGTCCGGGAGCGGTTAATGAAAAACTGTTTTTT. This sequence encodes CASSPGAVNEKLFF.